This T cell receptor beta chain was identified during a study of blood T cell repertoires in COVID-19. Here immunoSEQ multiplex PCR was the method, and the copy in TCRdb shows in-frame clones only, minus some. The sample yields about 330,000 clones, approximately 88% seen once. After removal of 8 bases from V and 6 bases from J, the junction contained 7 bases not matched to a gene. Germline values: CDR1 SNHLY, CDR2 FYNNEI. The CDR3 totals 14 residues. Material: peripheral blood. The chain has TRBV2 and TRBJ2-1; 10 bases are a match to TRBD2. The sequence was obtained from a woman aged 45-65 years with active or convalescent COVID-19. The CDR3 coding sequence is TGTGCCAGCGGGTCTAGCGGGAGCCCCAATGAGCAGTTCTTC. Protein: CASGSSGSPNEQFF.